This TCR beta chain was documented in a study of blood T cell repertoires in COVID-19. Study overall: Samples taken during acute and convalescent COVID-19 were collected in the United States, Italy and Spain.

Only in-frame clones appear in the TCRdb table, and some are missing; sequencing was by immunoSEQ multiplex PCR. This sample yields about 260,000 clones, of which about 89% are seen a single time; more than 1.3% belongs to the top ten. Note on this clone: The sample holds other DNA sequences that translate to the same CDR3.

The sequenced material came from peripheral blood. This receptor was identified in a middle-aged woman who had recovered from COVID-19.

The CDR3 bases are TGTGCCAGCAGCCCGACAGGGGAATCGTACGAGCAGTACTTC. Its translation: CASSPTGESYEQYF. The J gene is TRBJ2-7, the V gene TRBV13; TRBD1 agrees at 8 bases. Losses at the gene ends were 5 bases for V and 4 bases for J; bases not matched to a gene: 7. This CDR3 region has 14 residues. CDR1 PRHDT and CDR2 FYEKMQ come from the germline V gene (reference sequence).